This passage covers 15 T cell receptor beta chains from one sample sequenced in a study of technical replicates of blood from a few donors. Sequencing used immunoSEQ multiplex PCR; TCRdb keeps in-frame clones, though not all of them. The data show 14,000 or so clones, around 80% seen once. The specimen sequenced was PBMCs. The origin of the receptors is a human donor in good health.

V usage is TRBV5-1 and J usage is TRBJ2-5; no firm D call. CDR3 length equals 14 residues. Germline V gene lookup returns CDR1 SGHRS and CDR2 YFSETQ. The ends were cut back, 4 bases at V and 5 bases at J, with 15 bases in the middle. The CDR3 loop is CASSVETGVETQYF. Here the CDR3 DNA reads TGCGCCAGCAGCGTAGAGACGGGTGTGGAGACCCAGTACTTC.

This clone appeared once. The genes are TRBV19 and TRBJ2-3, with 9 bases that match TRBD2. The trim removed 6 bases at V and 4 bases at J, leaving 14 bases unmatched. Germline V gene lookup returns CDR1 LNHDA and CDR2 SQIVND (reference sequence). CDR3 size: 17 residues. For the CDR3, the DNA is TGTGCCAGTAGGCCTAGACTAGCGGAATTCAGCGCAGATACGCAGTATTTT. As protein: CASRPRLAEFSADTQYF.

V usage is TRBV28 and J usage is TRBJ2-7, with TRBD2 as a possible D gene (6 bases). The CDR3 is made up of 14 amino acids. Germline CDR1 MDHEN, CDR2 SYDVKM. V lost 8 bases and J lost 0, with 14 bases in between. The CDR3 is CASQDYLSSYEQYF. CDR3 nucleotides: TGTGCCAGCCAGGACTACTTGAGCTCCTACGAGCAGTACTTC.

The rearrangement joins TRBV6-1 to TRBJ1-1; 7 nucleotides match TRBD1. This CDR3 comprises 14 residues. V gave up 2 bases and J gave up 3 bases; unmatched junction bases: 3. CDR1 MNHNS and CDR2 SASEGT come from the germline V gene. The CDR3 DNA reads as TGTGCCAGCAGTGAATCTACAGGGGACACTGAAGCTTTCTTT. This codes for CASSESTGDTEAFF.

The rearrangement uses TRBV6-1 and TRBJ1-1; a weak D match, TRBD1 (6 bases). CDR3 size: 15 residues. Germline V lookup: CDR1 MNHNS, CDR2 SASEGT. V lost 2 bases and J lost 4, with 14 bases in between. CDR3 protein: CASSEKQGSGTEAFF. The CDR3 nucleotides read TGTGCCAGCAGTGAAAAACAGGGATCGGGCACTGAAGCTTTCTTT.

In regard to this clone: An end of the junction differs from the germline gene, which may be a read error. The V call is TRBV7-2, the J call TRBJ2-3, with D possibly matching TRBD2 (5 bases). Per germline, CDR1 SGHTA and CDR2 FQGNSA. The CDR3 is made up of 13 amino acids. The DNA of the CDR3 is TGTGCCAGCAGCTTAAGCGGAAGGATCCCCAAAGATTTT. It translates to CASSLSGRIPKDF. The full variable domain, with the rest looked up from reference TRBV7-2 and TRBJ2-3, is GAGVSQSPSNKVTEKGKDVELRCDPISGHTALYWYRQSLGQGLEFLIYFQGNSAPDKSGLPSDRFSAERTGGSVSTLTIQRTQQEDSAVYLCASSLSGRIPKDFGPGTRLTVL.

J is TRBJ2-3 and V is TRBV10-3; perhaps TRBD2 as D (6 bases). The germline V gene has CDR1 ENHRY and CDR2 SYGVKD. The CDR3 is 15 residues long. The V end lost 7 bases, the J end lost 2 bases, and 16 bases lay between the germline ends. CDR3 DNA: TGTGCCATCAAGAGGCAGGGAGGACTCACAGATACGCAGTATTTT. Residues: CAIKRQGGLTDTQYF.

The V gene is TRBV2, the J gene TRBJ1-3; D not resolved. The CDR3 totals 13 residues. Germline V gene sequence: CDR1 SNHLY, CDR2 FYNNEI. With 6 bases removed from V and 5 bases from J, the gap between germline ends came to 11 bases. Here the CDR3 DNA reads TGTGCCAGCAGGTCGGGGTCTCGAAACACCATATATTTT. It specifies CASRSGSRNTIYF.

The V call is TRBV6-5, the J call TRBJ2-1, with a weak D call TRBD2 (6 bases). V was shortened by 6 bases and J by 1 base, with 13 bases between the two germline ends. Germline-derived CDR1 and CDR2 are MNHEY and SVGAGI. This CDR3 region has 15 residues. The CDR3 sequence: CASRPESGSYNEQFF. The CDR3 region has the DNA TGTGCCAGCAGACCCGAAAGCGGGTCCTACAATGAGCAGTTCTTC.

This chain links TRBV5-6 with TRBJ2-1; D is perhaps TRBD1 (5 bases). Germline lookup yields CDR1 SGHDT and CDR2 YYEEEE. With 0 bases removed from V and 10 bases from J, the gap between germline ends came to 5 bases. The CDR3 has 11 residues. The CDR3, as DNA: TGTGCCAGCAGCTTGGAGGGGGAGCAGTTCTTC. This translates into CASSLEGEQFF.

On this clone itself: A junction end diverges from the germline sequence, so it may reflect a read error. The chain carries TRBV5-1 and TRBJ2-1; 16 bases match TRBD2. This CDR3 has 16 residues. Germline V gives CDR1 SGHRS, CDR2 YFSETQ. The CDR3 region has the DNA TGCGCCAGCAGCTTGGACGGGACTAGCGGGAGGGCCACCTTTCTCTTC. Protein: CASSLDGTSGRATFLF.

The V call is TRBV5-4, the J call TRBJ2-3, with 7 positions matching TRBD2. The CDR3 extends over 15 amino acids. Germline V CDR1 and CDR2: SGHNT, YYREEE (reference sequence). The V segment lost 6 bases and the J segment 6 bases; nucleotides outside the gene matches: 13. CDR3 protein: CASKNPGLHRDTQYF. Written as DNA, the CDR3 is TGTGCCAGCAAAAACCCGGGACTACACCGGGATACGCAGTATTTT.

This chain's CDR3 is CSVEGQTSSYNEQFF. For the CDR3, the DNA is TGCAGCGTTGAAGGTCAGACTAGCTCCTACAATGAGCAGTTCTTC. This rearrangement joins TRBV29-1 to TRBJ2-1, with D maybe TRBD2 (6 bases). Trimming left V 1 base short and J 0 bases short, with 10 bases between. Germline V gene data show CDR1 as SQVTM and CDR2 as ANQGSEA. The CDR3 is made up of 15 amino acids.

The CDR3 sequence is CASRLAGVEETQYF. Written as DNA, the CDR3 is TGTGCCAGCAGACTAGCGGGAGTGGAAGAGACCCAGTACTTC. The rearrangement links TRBV28 to TRBJ2-5; 11 bases align to TRBD2. After removal of 6 bases from V and 3 bases from J, the junction contained 3 bases not matched to a gene. CDR3 length equals 14 residues. The V gene's germline CDR1 is MDHEN and CDR2 SYDVKM.

The rearrangement uses TRBV27 and TRBJ2-7, with 13 bases lining up with TRBD2. Trimming at V came to 5 bases and at J to 7 bases, leaving 14 bases not matched to a gene. The CDR3 loop spans 17 amino acids. Germline loops: CDR1 MNHEY, CDR2 SMNVEV (reference sequence). The CDR3 spells CASSSSLAGGPGREQYF. The CDR3 DNA reads as TGTGCCAGCAGTAGTTCACTAGCGGGAGGGCCCGGGCGGGAGCAGTACTTC.